Here is one TCR beta chain with its context. Its specific antigen is unknown. One end of the junction varies from germline; a read error may be responsible. CDR1 KGHSH and CDR2 LQKENI are derived from the germline V gene. From cysteine to phenylalanine, the CDR3 is 11 amino acids long. Solely the CDR3 DNA is kept, with 33 bases framed from the first base. The entry originates in a study of PD-1 blockade in classical Hodgkin lymphoma (dated by TCRdb to about 2020). Broadly, across the study: Nivolumab dosing was 3 mg/kg intravenously every 2 weeks, continuing until either disease progression or unacceptable toxicity. The study used CyTOF and TCR beta sequencing to define a peripheral blood immune signature of response to PD-1 blockade in classical Hodgkin lymphoma.

The Qiagen DNeasy kit was used to extract genomic DNA from unsorted PBMCs and from the negatively selected CD4+ and CD8+ fractions. TCR beta CDR3 regions were amplified by immunoSEQ multiplex PCR using primers annealing to V and J segments. A synthetic immune receptor repertoire was used to minimize amplification bias, and remaining bias was computationally removed after sequencing. On the study's bioinformatics: Repertoire diversity was quantified as the Shannon entropy index using custom Python scripts. Unsorted, CD4+ and CD8+ repertoires were examined separately, except in combined analyses, for which CD4+ and CD8+ sequences were merged in silico. Clonal expansion was defined as at least a 2-fold frequency increase after treatment relative to C1D1, with a pseudocount of 0.5 for undetected baseline clones. Singleton clones were defined as clones with 0 or 1 copy at C1D1, and non-singleton clones were defined as clones with 2 or more copies. By matching protein sequences in sorted samples from the same patient, clones expanded in unsorted samples were annotated as CD4+, CD8+ or unknown. Wilcoxon tests were applied to paired samples to test diversity changes from C1D1 to C4D1. TCRdb re-hosts the immuneACCESS table, in-frame sequences only. Its copies lack some clones; in the studies checked, an unresolved V gene accounts for under half of them, and the cause for the rest is not known. V, J and clone size are taken as reported in that table, and D and trimming were inferred from the DNA itself. The table for this sample lists 20,000 to 25,000 clones; more than 75% of them were counted only once. The biggest ten clones account for 22% of the sample.

Read against the paper, the sample's time point label means: cycle 4 day 1 (C4D1), after 5 to 7 weeks of nivolumab. Every trial patient had relapsed after autologous stem cell transplantation, and cohorts A, B and C differed in prior brentuximab vedotin exposure. The trial cohort was composed of approximately 60 patients with relapsed/refractory classical Hodgkin lymphoma, for whom complete response, partial response or progressive disease was recorded as best overall response. In the multi-cohort phase II CheckMate 205 trial, trial patients received single-agent nivolumab. Best overall response was determined by an independent review committee according to the 2007 International Working Group response criteria. PBMCs from the trial were collected at three points: immediately before nivolumab initiation (C1D1), and during therapy at cycle 2 day 1 and cycle 4 day 1. Peripheral blood was collected in 8 mL Vacutainer Cell Preparation Tubes, from which PBMCs were isolated by centrifugation and then cryopreserved.

What the work shows at the level of the full study, not this receptor alone: Baseline diversity similar to that of newly diagnosed patients was observed in trial patients achieving complete response, whereas significantly lower diversity was observed in partial responders and progressors. Lower diversity was seen in patients whose nivolumab began less than 1 year after ASCT, and these patients were left out of later analyses so that immune reconstitution would not confound the results. The study was limited to a single clinical trial cohort, and causes of repertoire differences, possibly disease activity or prior therapy, remained undefined. CD4+ but not CD8+ TCR diversity rose significantly by C4D1 (p=0.0027 vs p=0.16), most apparent in complete responders (p=0.02). Baseline TCR diversity was reported as lower in newly diagnosed patients than in healthy donors, and lower still in relapsed/refractory patients.

Recombination connected TRBV18 to TRBJ2-7, with no confident D gene call. The TCR was taken from a human donor with classical Hodgkin lymphoma. Sequences were derived from peripheral blood mononuclear cells (PBMCs), sampled before the fourth cycle of nivolumab. The sequenced DNA: TGTGCCAGCTCACCCTCCCACGAGCAGTACTTC. Its product reads: CASSPSHEQYF.